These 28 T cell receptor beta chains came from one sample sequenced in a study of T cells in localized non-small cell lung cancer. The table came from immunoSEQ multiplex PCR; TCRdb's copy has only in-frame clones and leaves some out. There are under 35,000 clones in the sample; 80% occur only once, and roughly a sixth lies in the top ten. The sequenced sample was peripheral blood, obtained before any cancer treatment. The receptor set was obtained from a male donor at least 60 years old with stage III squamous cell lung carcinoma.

CDR3 loop: CASSFGTRSETQYF. The CDR3 bases are TGTGCCAGCAGCTTTGGGACTAGATCAGAGACCCAGTACTTC. The chain joins TRBV5-4 to TRBJ2-5; TRBD2 aligns across 8 bases. Losses at the gene ends were 2 bases for V and 4 bases for J; bases not matched to a gene: 4. The CDR3 spans 14 residues. Germline V CDR1 and CDR2: SGHNT, YYREEE (reference sequence).

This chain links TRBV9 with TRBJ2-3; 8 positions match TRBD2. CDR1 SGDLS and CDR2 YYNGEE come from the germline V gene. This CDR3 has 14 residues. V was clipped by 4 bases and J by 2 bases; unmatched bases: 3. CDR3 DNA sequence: TGTGCCAGCAGCTTAGCGGGGACCACAGATACGCAGTATTTT. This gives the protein CASSLAGTTDTQYF.

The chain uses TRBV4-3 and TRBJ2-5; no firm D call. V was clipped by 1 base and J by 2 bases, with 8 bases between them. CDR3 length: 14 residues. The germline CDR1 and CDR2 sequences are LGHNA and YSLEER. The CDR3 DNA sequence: TGCGCCAGCAGCCAAGGACTGCATCAAGAGACCCAGTACTTC. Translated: CASSQGLHQETQYF.

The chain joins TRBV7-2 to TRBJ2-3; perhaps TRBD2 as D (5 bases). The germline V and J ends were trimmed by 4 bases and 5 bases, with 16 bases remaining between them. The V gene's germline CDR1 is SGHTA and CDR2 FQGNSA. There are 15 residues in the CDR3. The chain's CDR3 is CASSSMDHRGDTQYF. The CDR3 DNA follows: TGTGCCAGCAGCTCAATGGACCACCGGGGAGATACGCAGTATTTT.

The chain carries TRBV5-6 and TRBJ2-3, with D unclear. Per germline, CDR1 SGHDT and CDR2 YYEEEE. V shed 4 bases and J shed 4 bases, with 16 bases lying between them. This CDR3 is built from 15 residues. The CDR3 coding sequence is TGTGCCAGCAGCCCCTTCCTCTTCGAACCAGATACGCAGTATTTT. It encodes CASSPFLFEPDTQYF.

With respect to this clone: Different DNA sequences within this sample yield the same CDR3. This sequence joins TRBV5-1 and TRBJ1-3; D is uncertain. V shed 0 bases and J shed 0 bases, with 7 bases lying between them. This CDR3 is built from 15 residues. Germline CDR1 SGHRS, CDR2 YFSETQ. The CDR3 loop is CASSLDGSSGNTIYF. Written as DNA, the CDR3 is TGCGCCAGCAGCTTGGATGGGAGCTCTGGAAACACCATATATTTT.

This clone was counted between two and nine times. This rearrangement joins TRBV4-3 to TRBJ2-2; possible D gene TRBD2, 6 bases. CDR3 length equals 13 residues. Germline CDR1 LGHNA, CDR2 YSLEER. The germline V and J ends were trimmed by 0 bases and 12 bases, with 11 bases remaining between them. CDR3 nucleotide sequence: TGCGCCAGCAGCCAAGAGGCGGGACGCCAGCTGTTTTTT. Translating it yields CASSQEAGRQLFF.

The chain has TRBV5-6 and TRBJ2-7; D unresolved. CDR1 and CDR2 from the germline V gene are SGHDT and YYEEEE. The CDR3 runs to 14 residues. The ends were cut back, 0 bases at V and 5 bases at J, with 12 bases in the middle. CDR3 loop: CASSLGRRDNEQYF. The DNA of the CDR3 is TGTGCCAGCAGCTTGGGTCGGCGAGACAACGAGCAGTACTTC.

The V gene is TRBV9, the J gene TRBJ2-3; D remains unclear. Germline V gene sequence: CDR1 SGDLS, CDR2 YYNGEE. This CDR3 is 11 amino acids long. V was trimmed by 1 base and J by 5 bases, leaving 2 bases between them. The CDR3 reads CASSVKDTQYF. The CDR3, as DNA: TGTGCCAGCAGCGTAAAAGATACGCAGTATTTT.

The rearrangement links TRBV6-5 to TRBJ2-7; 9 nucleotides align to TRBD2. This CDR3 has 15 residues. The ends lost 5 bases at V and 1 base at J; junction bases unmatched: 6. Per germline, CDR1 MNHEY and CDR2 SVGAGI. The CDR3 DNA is TGTGCCAGCAGTATGACTAGCGGAGGTTCCTACGAGCAGTACTTC. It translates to CASSMTSGGSYEQYF.

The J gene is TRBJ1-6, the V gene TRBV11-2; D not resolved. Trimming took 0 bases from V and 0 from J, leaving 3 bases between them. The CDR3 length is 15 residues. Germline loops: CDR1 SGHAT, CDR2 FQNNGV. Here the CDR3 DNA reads TGTGCCAGCAGCTTAGACAGCTCCTATAATTCACCCCTCCACTTT. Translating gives CASSLDSSYNSPLHF. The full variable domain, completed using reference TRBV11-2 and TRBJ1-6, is EAGVAQSPRYKIIEKRQSVAFWCNPISGHATLYWYQQILGQGPKLLIQFQNNGVVDDSQLPKDRFSAERLKGVDSTLKIQPAKLEDSAVYLCASSLDSSYNSPLHFGNGTRLTVT.

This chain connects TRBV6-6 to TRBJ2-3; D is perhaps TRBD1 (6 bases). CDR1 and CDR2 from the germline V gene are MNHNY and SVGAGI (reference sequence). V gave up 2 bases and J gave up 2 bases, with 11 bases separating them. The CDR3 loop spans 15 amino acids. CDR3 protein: CASSYGQGNTDTQYF. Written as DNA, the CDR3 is TGTGCCAGCAGTTACGGGCAGGGGAACACAGATACGCAGTATTTT.

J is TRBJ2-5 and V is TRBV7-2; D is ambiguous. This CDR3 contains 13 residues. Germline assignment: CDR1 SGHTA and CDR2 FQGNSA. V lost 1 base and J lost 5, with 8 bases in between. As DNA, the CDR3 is TGTGCCAGCAGCTTAGGGTCCTCGGAGACCCAGTACTTC. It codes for CASSLGSSETQYF.

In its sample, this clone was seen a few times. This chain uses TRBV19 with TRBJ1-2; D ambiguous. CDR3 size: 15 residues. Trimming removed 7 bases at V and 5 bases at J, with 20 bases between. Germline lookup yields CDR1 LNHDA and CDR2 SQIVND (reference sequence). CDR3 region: CASNPRAGDTYGYTF. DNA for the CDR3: TGTGCCAGTAACCCCCGGGCAGGCGATACTTATGGCTACACCTTC.

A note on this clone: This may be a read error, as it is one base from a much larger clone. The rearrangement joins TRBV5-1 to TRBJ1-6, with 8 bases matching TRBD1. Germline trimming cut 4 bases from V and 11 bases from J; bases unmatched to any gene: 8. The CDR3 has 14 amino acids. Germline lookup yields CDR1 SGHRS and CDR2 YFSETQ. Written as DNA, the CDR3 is TGCGCCAGCAGCAGGGGACAGGCGGGGGCACCCCTCCACTTT. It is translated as CASSRGQAGAPLHF.

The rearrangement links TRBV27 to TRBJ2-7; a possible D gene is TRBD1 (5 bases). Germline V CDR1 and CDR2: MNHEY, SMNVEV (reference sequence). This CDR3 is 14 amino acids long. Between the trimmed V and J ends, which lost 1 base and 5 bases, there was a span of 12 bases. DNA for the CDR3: TGTGCCAGCAGTTTATTGCGTCAGGGCCACGAGCAGTACTTC. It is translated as CASSLLRQGHEQYF.

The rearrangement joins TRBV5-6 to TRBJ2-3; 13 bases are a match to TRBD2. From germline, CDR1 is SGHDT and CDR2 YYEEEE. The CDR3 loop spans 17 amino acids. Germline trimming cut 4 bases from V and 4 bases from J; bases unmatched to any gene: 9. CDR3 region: CASSRGLAGDQADTQYF. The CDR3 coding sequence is TGTGCCAGCAGCCGAGGACTAGCGGGGGACCAGGCAGATACGCAGTATTTT.

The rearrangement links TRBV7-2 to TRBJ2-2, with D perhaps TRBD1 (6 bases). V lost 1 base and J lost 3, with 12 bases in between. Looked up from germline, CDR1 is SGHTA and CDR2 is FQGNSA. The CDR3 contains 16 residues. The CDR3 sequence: CASSLGGRTHTGELFF. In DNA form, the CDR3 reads TGTGCCAGCAGCTTAGGGGGGCGCACTCACACCGGGGAGCTGTTTTTT.

The CDR3 region is CATSRDWQALGGYTF. The CDR3 DNA sequence: TGTGCCACCAGCAGAGATTGGCAGGCGCTTGGTGGCTACACCTTC. J is TRBJ1-2 and V is TRBV15; unclear D gene. The CDR3 length is 15 residues. Per germline, CDR1 LNHNV and CDR2 YYDKDF (reference sequence). V lost 0 bases and J lost 7, with 15 bases in between.

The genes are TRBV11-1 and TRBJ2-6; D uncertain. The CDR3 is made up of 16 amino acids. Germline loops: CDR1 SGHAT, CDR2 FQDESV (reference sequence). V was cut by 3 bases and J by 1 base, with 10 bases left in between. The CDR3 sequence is CASSFLPASGANVLTF. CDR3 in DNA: TGTGCCAGCAGCTTTTTACCAGCTTCTGGGGCCAACGTCCTGACTTTC.

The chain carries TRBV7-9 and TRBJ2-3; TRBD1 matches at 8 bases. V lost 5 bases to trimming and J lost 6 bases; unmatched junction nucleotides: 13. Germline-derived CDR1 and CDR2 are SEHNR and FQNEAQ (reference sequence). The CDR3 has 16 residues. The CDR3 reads CASSVGQGTITDTQYF. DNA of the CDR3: TGTGCCAGCAGCGTCGGACAGGGAACCATCACGGATACGCAGTATTTT.

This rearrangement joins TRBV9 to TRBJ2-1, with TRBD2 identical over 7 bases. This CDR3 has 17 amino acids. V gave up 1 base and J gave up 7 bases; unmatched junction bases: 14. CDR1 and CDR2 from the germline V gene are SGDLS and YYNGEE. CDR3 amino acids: CASSVTGREGHGNEQFF. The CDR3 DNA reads TGTGCCAGCAGCGTAACGGGCAGGGAGGGCCATGGGAATGAGCAGTTCTTC.

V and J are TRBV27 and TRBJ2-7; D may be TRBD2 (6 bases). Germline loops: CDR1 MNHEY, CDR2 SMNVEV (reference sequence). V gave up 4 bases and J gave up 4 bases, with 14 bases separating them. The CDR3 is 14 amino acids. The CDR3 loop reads CASSSPGSVYEQYF. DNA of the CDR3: TGTGCCAGCAGTTCGCCCGGGAGCGTATACGAGCAGTACTTC.

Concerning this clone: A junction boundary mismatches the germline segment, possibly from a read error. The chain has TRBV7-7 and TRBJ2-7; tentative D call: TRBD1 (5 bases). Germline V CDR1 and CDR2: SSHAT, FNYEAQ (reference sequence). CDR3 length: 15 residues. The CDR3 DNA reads TGTGCTAGCAGCTTAAACCGCGGACAAAATAACGAGCAGTACTTC. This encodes CASSLNRGQNNEQYF.

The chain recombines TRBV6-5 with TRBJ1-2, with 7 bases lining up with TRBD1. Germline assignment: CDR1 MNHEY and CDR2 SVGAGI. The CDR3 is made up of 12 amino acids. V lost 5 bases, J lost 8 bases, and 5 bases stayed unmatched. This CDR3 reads CASSLTGYGYTF. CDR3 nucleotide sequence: TGTGCCAGCAGTCTGACAGGGTACGGCTACACCTTC.

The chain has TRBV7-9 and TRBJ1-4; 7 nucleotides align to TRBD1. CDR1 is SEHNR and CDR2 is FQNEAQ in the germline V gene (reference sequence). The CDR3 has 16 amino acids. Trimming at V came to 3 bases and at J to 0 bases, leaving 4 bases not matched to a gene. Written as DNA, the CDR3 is TGTGCCAGCAGCTTCCGACAGGGATCAACTAATGAAAAACTGTTTTTT. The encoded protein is CASSFRQGSTNEKLFF.

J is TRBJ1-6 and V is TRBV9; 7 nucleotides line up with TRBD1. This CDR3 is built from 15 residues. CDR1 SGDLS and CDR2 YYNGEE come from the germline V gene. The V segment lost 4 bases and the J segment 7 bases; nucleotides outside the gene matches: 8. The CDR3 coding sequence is TGTGCCAGCAGCCCGCGGGACAGCTCAAATTCACCCCTCCACTTT. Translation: CASSPRDSSNSPLHF.

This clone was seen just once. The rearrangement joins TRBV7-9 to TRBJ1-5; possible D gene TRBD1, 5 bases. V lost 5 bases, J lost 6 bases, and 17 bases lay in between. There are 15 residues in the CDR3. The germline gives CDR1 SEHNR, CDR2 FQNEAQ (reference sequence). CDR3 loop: CASSPGGGYSQPQHF. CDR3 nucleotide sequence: TGTGCCAGCAGCCCCGGGGGAGGGTATTCTCAGCCCCAGCATTTT. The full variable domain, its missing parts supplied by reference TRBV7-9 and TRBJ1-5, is DTGVSQNPRHKITKRGQNVTFRCDPISEHNRLYWYRQTLGQGPEFLTYFQNEAQLEKSRLLSDRFSAERPKGSFSTLEIQRTEQGDSAMYLCASSPGGGYSQPQHFGDGTRLSIL.